Shown below are 30 T cell receptor beta chains from a single sample sequenced in a study of blood T cell repertoires in COVID-19. Method: immunoSEQ multiplex PCR; TCRdb's copy keeps in-frame clones and lacks some. The data show over 65,000 clones, around 78% seen once. The sequenced sample was peripheral blood. The receptors were sampled from a man in his fifties or sixties with COVID-19, enrolled during active disease.

This chain uses TRBV5-4 with TRBJ1-6, with a tentative D call TRBD1 (6 bases). Trimming pared 1 base from V and 7 bases from J, leaving 15 bases between. Germline V gene sequence: CDR1 SGHNT, CDR2 YYREEE (reference sequence). The CDR3 spans 16 residues. The CDR3 DNA reads as TGTGCCAGCAGCTTGTCCGCCAGGGGAGCGAATTCACCCCTCCACTTT. Amino acid sequence: CASSLSARGANSPLHF.

This chain links TRBV7-8 with TRBJ1-2; TRBD1 matches 9 bases. There are 14 residues in the CDR3. J gave up 7 bases and V 2 bases, and 5 bases lay outside the gene matches. The germline V gene has CDR1 SGHVS and CDR2 FQNEAQ. The CDR3 DNA reads as TGTGCCAGCAGCTTACCGGGACAGGGATCTGGCTACACCTTC. It encodes CASSLPGQGSGYTF.

The genes are TRBV11-2 and TRBJ2-5, with D tentatively TRBD2 (7 bases). Germline assignment: CDR1 SGHAT and CDR2 FQNNGV. There are 15 residues in the CDR3. V lost 0 bases to trimming and J lost 7 bases, with 15 bases between them. The CDR3 bases are TGTGCCAGCAGCTTAGATCGGGGGGCCGGGGGGACCCAGTACTTC. This sequence encodes CASSLDRGAGGTQYF.

This clone was observed once. This sequence joins TRBV19 and TRBJ2-1, with a tentative D call TRBD1 (6 bases). The CDR3 sequence is 13 residues long. Germline CDR1 reads LNHDA; CDR2 reads SQIVND (reference sequence). Deletions cut 7 bases from V and 12 bases from J, with 19 bases between. CDR3 amino acids: CASTPQGRIRQFF. The CDR3, as DNA: TGTGCCAGTACCCCTCAGGGGCGGATCAGGCAGTTCTTC.

Only one count was recorded for this clone. The chain links TRBV4-3 to TRBJ1-1; D unclear. From germline, CDR1 is LGHNA and CDR2 YSLEER. Trimming stripped 4 bases from V and 3 bases from J, with 15 bases between. The CDR3 contains 15 residues. CDR3 sequence (DNA): TGCGCCAGCAGCCCCCAACTTGAAATACACACTGAAGCTTTCTTT. Its protein product is CASSPQLEIHTEAFF.

Only one count was recorded for this clone. This chain uses TRBV6-2 or TRBV6-3 with TRBJ1-4, with D maybe TRBD1 (5 bases). Trimming took 6 bases from V and 5 from J, leaving 16 bases between them. In germline, CDR1 is MNHEY, CDR2 SVGEGT. The CDR3 is made up of 15 amino acids. CDR3 in amino acids: CASSLGDYVNEKLFF. The CDR3 DNA follows: TGTGCCAGCAGCCTCGGGGACTACGTAAATGAAAAACTGTTTTTT.

This clone was recorded at least ten times. V and J are TRBV5-6 and TRBJ2-5, with D possibly TRBD1 on 6 matching bases. This CDR3 contains 15 residues. CDR1 SGHDT and CDR2 YYEEEE come from the germline V gene. V was cut by 0 bases and J by 3 bases, with 12 bases left in between. The CDR3 spells CASSLARQGKETQYF. For the CDR3, the DNA is TGTGCCAGCAGCTTGGCGCGCCAGGGGAAAGAGACCCAGTACTTC. Full variable domain (rest looked up from reference TRBV5-6 and TRBJ2-5): DAGVTQSPTHLIKTRGQQVTLRCSPKSGHDTVSWYQQALGQGPQFIFQYYEEEERQRGNFPDRFSGHQFPNYSSELNVNALLLGDSALYLCASSLARQGKETQYFGPGTRLLVL.

This chain uses TRBV6-1 with TRBJ2-1; 9 bases align to TRBD2. From germline, CDR1 is MNHNS and CDR2 SASEGT. V lost 2 bases to trimming and J lost 8 bases; unmatched junction nucleotides: 16. This CDR3 comprises 18 residues. The CDR3 loop reads CASSERAGGPVVVDEQFF. Here the CDR3 DNA reads TGTGCCAGCAGTGAAAGGGCGGGAGGGCCAGTAGTTGTGGATGAGCAGTTCTTC.

The chain joins TRBV6-5 to TRBJ1-1; D gene unclear. The CDR3 totals 14 residues. Trimming removed 5 bases from V and 10 bases from J, with 20 bases in between. Germline V CDR1 and CDR2: MNHEY, SVGAGI. The CDR3 region has the DNA TGTGCCAGCAGTCCCTGGGCAGGTCGGTCAAGAGCTTTCTTT. The encoded protein is CASSPWAGRSRAFF.

The rearrangement joins TRBV18 to TRBJ1-1; 7 bases agree with TRBD1. Germline CDR1 KGHSH, CDR2 LQKENI. J lost 6 bases, V lost 3 bases, and 7 bases had no gene match. The CDR3 has 14 amino acids. The CDR3: CASSPQKGASEAFF. The CDR3 DNA is TGTGCCAGCTCACCCCAAAAGGGGGCCTCTGAAGCTTTCTTT.

V gene TRBV5-1 combines with J gene TRBJ2-1, with D hard to call. This CDR3 spans 13 amino acids. Trimming shortened V by 6 bases and J by 3 bases, and 10 bases separated the two germline ends. CDR1 is SGHRS, CDR2 YFSETQ, per germline. The CDR3 loop reads CASKSELYNEQFF. DNA of the CDR3: TGCGCCAGCAAGAGTGAGCTCTACAATGAGCAGTTCTTC. Full variable domain (rest looked up from reference TRBV5-1 and TRBJ2-1): KAGVTQTPRYLIKTRGQQVTLSCSPISGHRSVSWYQQTPGQGLQFLFEYFSETQRNKGNFPGRFSGRQFSNSRSEMNVSTLELGDSALYLCASKSELYNEQFFGPGTRLTVL.

This clone was recorded a few times. The V and J genes are TRBV11-2 and TRBJ2-5, with D maybe TRBD2 (5 bases). There are 18 residues in the CDR3. The germline V and J ends were trimmed by 2 bases and 5 bases, with 24 bases remaining between them. The germline CDR1 and CDR2 sequences are SGHAT and FQNNGV. The CDR3 DNA reads TGTGCCAGCAGCTTACCCAGCCGGGGAGTCCAATCCGGGGAGACCCAGTACTTC. The encoded protein is CASSLPSRGVQSGETQYF.

This clone was seen a few times. V usage is TRBV23-1 and J usage is TRBJ1-1; unclear D gene. TRBV23-1 is given ORF status, its function remaining uncertain. The CDR3 sequence is 13 residues long. CDR3 sequence: CAWRGRTNTEAFF. CDR3 DNA sequence: TGCGCATGGCGCGGGAGGACGAACACTGAAGCTTTCTTT.

The chain couples TRBV27 to TRBJ1-1; D remains ambiguous. The germline V and J ends were trimmed by 1 base and 0 bases, with 9 bases remaining between them. CDR1 and CDR2 (germline): MNHEY, SMNVEV (reference sequence). The CDR3 runs 15 residues. CDR3 residues: CASSLLGSLNTEAFF. The DNA for the CDR3 is TGTGCCAGCAGTTTATTGGGCAGCTTGAACACTGAAGCTTTCTTT.

This clone appeared once. The V gene is TRBV4-1, the J gene TRBJ1-2; a possible D gene is TRBD1 (5 bases). The CDR3 loop spans 15 amino acids. With 4 bases removed from V and 4 bases from J, the gap between germline ends came to 16 bases. Looked up from germline, CDR1 is MGHRA and CDR2 is YSYEKL. The CDR3 protein is CASSRGTEKSYGYTF. For the CDR3, the DNA is TGCGCCAGCAGCCGAGGGACTGAAAAATCCTATGGCTACACCTTC.

The CDR3 loop is CASSLARTGGIGDTQYF. The CDR3 DNA sequence: TGTGCCAGCAGCTTGGCCCGGACAGGGGGCATCGGAGATACGCAGTATTTT. V and J are TRBV5-8 and TRBJ2-3; 11 nucleotides match TRBD1. This CDR3 region has 17 residues. V lost 0 bases, J lost 5 bases, and 8 bases stayed unmatched. Germline V CDR1 and CDR2: SGHTS, YDEGEE.

The rearrangement joins TRBV6-5 to TRBJ2-7; 8 bases line up with TRBD1. This CDR3 comprises 15 residues. The ends lost 5 bases at V and 9 bases at J; junction bases unmatched: 15. Germline CDR1 is MNHEY and CDR2 is SVGAGI. The DNA for the CDR3 is TGTGCCAGCAGTCACCGACAGGGGACCCTACGAGGGCAGTACTTC. Translated: CASSHRQGTLRGQYF.

The J gene is TRBJ2-7, the V gene TRBV30; 8 positions match TRBD1. CDR1 is GTSNPN, CDR2 SVGIG, per germline (reference sequence). J was trimmed by 6 bases and V by 0 bases; bases with no gene match: 13. The CDR3 totals 16 residues. The CDR3 DNA reads as TGTGCCTGGAGTGTAAACAGGGGGAGCCAGTGGTCCGAGCAGTACTTC. Its translation: CAWSVNRGSQWSEQYF.

The J gene is TRBJ2-2, the V gene TRBV15, with D tentatively TRBD1 (6 bases). The CDR3 loop spans 17 amino acids. V was clipped by 1 base and J by 6 bases, with 18 bases between them. Per germline, CDR1 LNHNV and CDR2 YYDKDF (reference sequence). CDR3 loop: CATSRVAAGVGSGELFF. Written as DNA, the CDR3 is TGTGCCACCAGCAGAGTGGCGGCAGGGGTAGGATCCGGGGAGCTGTTTTTT. Supplemented by reference TRBV15 and TRBJ2-2, the full variable domain reads DAMVIQNPRYQVTQFGKPVTLSCSQTLNHNVMYWYQQKSSQAPKLLFHYYDKDFNNEADTPDNFQSRRPNTSFCFLDIRSPGLGDTAMYLCATSRVAAGVGSGELFFGEGSRLTVL.

The V call is TRBV19, the J call TRBJ2-6; 8 positions match TRBD1. CDR1 LNHDA and CDR2 SQIVND come from the germline V gene (reference sequence). This CDR3 is built from 15 residues. J was trimmed by 2 bases and V by 5 bases; bases with no gene match: 2. The CDR3 reads CASSATGAGANVLTF. CDR3 nucleotide sequence: TGTGCCAGTAGTGCGACAGGGGCTGGGGCCAACGTCCTGACTTTC.

The V call is TRBV6-5, the J call TRBJ1-5; D is unclear. The V gene lost 6 bases and the J gene lost 6 bases, with 12 bases spanning the gap. The CDR3 totals 13 residues. Germline V gene data show CDR1 as MNHEY and CDR2 as SVGAGI. DNA for the CDR3: TGTGCCAGCAGGCGGGGAGGGAGTCAGCCCCAGCATTTT. Protein sequence: CASRRGGSQPQHF.

The chain links TRBV19 to TRBJ2-2; 8 bases match TRBD2. With 3 bases clipped from V and 5 bases from J, the junction kept 5 bases outside the gene matches. This CDR3 region has 15 residues. The germline gives CDR1 LNHDA, CDR2 SQIVND (reference sequence). The CDR3 protein is CASSIRAGVTGELFF. CDR3 bases: TGTGCCAGTAGTATCCGAGCGGGGGTAACCGGGGAGCTGTTTTTT.

The V call is TRBV5-4, the J call TRBJ1-3, with no clear D. V was cut by 1 base and J by 4 bases, with 6 bases left in between. The CDR3 is made up of 13 amino acids. Germline values: CDR1 SGHNT, CDR2 YYREEE (reference sequence). For the CDR3, the DNA is TGTGCCAGCAGCTTGCAGGCAGGAAACACCATATATTTT. This translates into CASSLQAGNTIYF. The variable domain in full, with the rest retrieved from reference TRBV5-4 and TRBJ1-3, is ETGVTQSPTHLIKTRGQQVTLRCSSQSGHNTVSWYQQALGQGPQFIFQYYREEENGRGNFPPRFSGLQFPNYSSELNVNALELDDSALYLCASSLQAGNTIYFGEGSWLTVV.

This clone appeared many times. Here the CDR3 reads CASSEERGDTGELFF. Written as DNA, the CDR3 is TGCGCCAGCAGTGAGGAGCGGGGGGACACCGGGGAGCTGTTTTTT. The chain combines TRBV10-1 with TRBJ2-2; 9 bases map to TRBD2. The germline CDR1 and CDR2 sequences are WNHNN and SYGVQD (reference sequence). The V gene end was trimmed by 2 bases and the J gene end by 3 bases; junction bases not matched to a gene: 1. CDR3 length equals 15 residues.

The chain uses TRBV13 and TRBJ2-7, with 12 bases matching TRBD1. Germline values: CDR1 PRHDT, CDR2 FYEKMQ (reference sequence). The CDR3 totals 17 residues. Trimming cost V 3 bases and J 5 bases; bases outside gene matches: 11. CDR3 region: CASSLFFRGQGADEQYF. DNA of the CDR3: TGTGCCAGCAGCTTGTTCTTCCGGGGACAGGGGGCCGACGAGCAGTACTTC.

The CDR3 loop reads CASSPGGLAGGGGANVLTF. CDR3 bases: TGTGCCAGCAGTCCCGGTGGACTAGCGGGGGGTGGTGGGGCCAACGTCCTGACTTTC. V is TRBV2 and J is TRBJ2-6; 14 bases are shared with TRBD2. The CDR3 has 19 amino acids. Per germline, CDR1 SNHLY and CDR2 FYNNEI. Germline trimming cut 5 bases from V and 3 bases from J; bases unmatched to any gene: 9.

V is TRBV10-1 and J is TRBJ2-1; 9 positions agree with TRBD2. Germline lookup yields CDR1 WNHNN and CDR2 SYGVQD (reference sequence). There are 16 residues in the CDR3. V shed 4 bases and J 3 bases; nucleotides not matched to a gene: 7. The CDR3 DNA sequence: TGCGCCAGCAGTGTACGCGGGGGGGATATCTACAATGAGCAGTTCTTC. This gives the protein CASSVRGGDIYNEQFF.

The sample holds a few counts of this clone. The gene calls are TRBV19 and TRBJ2-7; no clear D gene. Germline V gene lookup returns CDR1 LNHDA and CDR2 SQIVND (reference sequence). With 7 bases removed from V and 2 bases from J, the gap between germline ends came to 12 bases. The CDR3 spans 13 residues. The CDR3 spells CASTNRPPYEQYF. For the CDR3, the DNA is TGTGCCAGTACCAACAGACCTCCCTACGAGCAGTACTTC.

This clone showed up just once. The chain links TRBV5-4 to TRBJ1-1, with D possibly TRBD1 on 5 matching bases. The CDR3 loop spans 16 amino acids. Deletions cut 1 base from V and 1 base from J, with 14 bases between. The germline V gene has CDR1 SGHNT and CDR2 YYREEE (reference sequence). CDR3 sequence: CASSLREGRENTEAFF. DNA of the CDR3: TGTGCCAGCAGCTTGAGGGAAGGCAGGGAGAACACTGAAGCTTTCTTT. The entire variable domain, with the rest obtained from reference TRBV5-4 and TRBJ1-1, is as follows: ETGVTQSPTHLIKTRGQQVTLRCSSQSGHNTVSWYQQALGQGPQFIFQYYREEENGRGNFPPRFSGLQFPNYSSELNVNALELDDSALYLCASSLREGRENTEAFFGQGTRLTVV.

The chain combines TRBV9 with TRBJ1-1; D is undetermined. The CDR3 contains 14 residues. Germline values: CDR1 SGDLS, CDR2 YYNGEE. V dropped 7 bases and J dropped 3 bases, with 16 bases sitting between them. CDR3: CASGPRVGDTEAFF. Here the CDR3 DNA reads TGTGCCAGCGGACCCCGAGTCGGGGACACTGAAGCTTTCTTT.